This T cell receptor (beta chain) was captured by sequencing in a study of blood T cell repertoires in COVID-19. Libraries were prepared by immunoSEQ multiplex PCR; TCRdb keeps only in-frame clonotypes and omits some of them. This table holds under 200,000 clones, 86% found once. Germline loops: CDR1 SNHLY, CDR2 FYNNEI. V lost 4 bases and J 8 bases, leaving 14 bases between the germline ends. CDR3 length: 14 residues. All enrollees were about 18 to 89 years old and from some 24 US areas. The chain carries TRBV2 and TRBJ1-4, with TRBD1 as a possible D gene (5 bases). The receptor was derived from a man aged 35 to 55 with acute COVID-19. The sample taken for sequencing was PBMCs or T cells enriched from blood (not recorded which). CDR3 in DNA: TGTGCCAGCAGTGCCCAGGGTATCGAGGAAAAACTGTTTTTT. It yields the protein CASSAQGIEEKLFF.